The clone carrying this T cell receptor beta chain is a singleton in its sample. The CDR3 is 18 amino acids. Trimming shortened V by 1 base and J by 1 base, and 14 bases separated the two germline ends. CDR1 is SGHTA, CDR2 FQGNSA, per germline. This sample stems from a study of blood T cell repertoires in COVID-19. Study at large: Donors in the United States, Italy and Spain gave samples during acute or convalescent COVID-19. Nucleic acid was either cDNA or gDNA, and it came from T cells, B-cell-depleted T cells, or PBMCs.

In the authors' workflow: Researchers report that nucleated cell counts were estimated from reference gene primer amplification. The protocol was immunoSEQ multiplex PCR, while the TCRdb copy is restricted to in-frame clones and leaves out a portion. V and J calls and clone size are as listed in that table; D and trimming were resolved from the DNA. The sample lists around 200,000 clones; around 80% were seen once. The J gene is TRBJ2-6, the V gene TRBV7-2; TRBD1 might be the D (6 bases). This clonotype originated in a human donor in a cohort sampled during active COVID-19. Sequenced material: peripheral blood. The CDR3 sequence: CASSLVARGISGANVLTF. In DNA, the CDR3 is TGTGCCAGCAGCTTAGTTGCCAGGGGAATATCTGGGGCCAACGTCCTGACTTTC. Full variable domain (rest looked up from reference TRBV7-2 and TRBJ2-6): GAGVSQSPSNKVTEKGKDVELRCDPISGHTALYWYRQSLGQGLEFLIYFQGNSAPDKSGLPSDRFSAERTGGSVSTLTIQRTQQEDSAVYLCASSLVARGISGANVLTFGAGSRLTVL.